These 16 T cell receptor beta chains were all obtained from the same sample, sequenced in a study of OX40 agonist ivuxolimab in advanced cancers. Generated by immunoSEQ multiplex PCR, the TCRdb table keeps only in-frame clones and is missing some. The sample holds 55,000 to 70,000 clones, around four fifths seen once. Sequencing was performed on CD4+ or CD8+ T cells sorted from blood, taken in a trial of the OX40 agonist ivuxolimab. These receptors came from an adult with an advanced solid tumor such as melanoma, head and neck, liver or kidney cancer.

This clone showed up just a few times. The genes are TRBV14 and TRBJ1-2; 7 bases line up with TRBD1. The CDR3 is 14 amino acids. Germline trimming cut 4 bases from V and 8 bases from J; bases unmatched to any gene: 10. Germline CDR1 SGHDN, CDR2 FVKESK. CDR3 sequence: CASSLRDSSWGYTF. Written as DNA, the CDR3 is TGTGCCAGCAGCCTCCGGGACAGCAGTTGGGGCTACACCTTC.

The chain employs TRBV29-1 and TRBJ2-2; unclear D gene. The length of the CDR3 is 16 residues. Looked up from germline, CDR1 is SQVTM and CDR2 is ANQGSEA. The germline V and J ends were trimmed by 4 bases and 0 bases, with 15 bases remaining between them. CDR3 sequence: CSVVSDANANTGELFF. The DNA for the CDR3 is TGCAGCGTTGTGTCAGACGCAAACGCGAACACCGGGGAGCTGTTTTTT.

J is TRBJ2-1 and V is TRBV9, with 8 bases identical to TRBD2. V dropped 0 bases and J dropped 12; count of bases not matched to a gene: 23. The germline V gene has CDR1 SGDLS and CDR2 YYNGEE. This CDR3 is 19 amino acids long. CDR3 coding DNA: TGTGCCAGCAGCGTAGGGTATCTCCGGGGGCCCGCAGCGGGAGTGGGGCAGTTCTTC. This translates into CASSVGYLRGPAAGVGQFF.

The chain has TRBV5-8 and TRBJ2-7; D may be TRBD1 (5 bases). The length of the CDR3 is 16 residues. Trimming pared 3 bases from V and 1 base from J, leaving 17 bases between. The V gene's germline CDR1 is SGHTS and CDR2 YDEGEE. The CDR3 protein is CASSSGYWTPSYEQYF. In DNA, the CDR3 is TGTGCCAGCAGCTCTGGATACTGGACACCTTCCTACGAGCAGTACTTC. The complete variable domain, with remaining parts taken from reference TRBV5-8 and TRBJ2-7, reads EAGVTQSPTHLIKTRGQQATLRCSPISGHTSVYWYQQALGLGLQFLLWYDEGEERNRGNFPPRFSGRQFPNYSSELNVNALELEDSALYLCASSSGYWTPSYEQYFGPGTRLTVT.

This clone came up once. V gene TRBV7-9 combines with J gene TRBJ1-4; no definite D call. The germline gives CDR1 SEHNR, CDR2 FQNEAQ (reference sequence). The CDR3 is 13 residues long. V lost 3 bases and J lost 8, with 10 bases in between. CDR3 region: CASSLGLEEKLFF. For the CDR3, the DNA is TGTGCCAGCAGCTTGGGCTTAGAGGAAAAACTGTTTTTT.

CDR3 sequence: CASSPLSSAGEQFF. The CDR3 nucleotides read TGTGCCAGCAGCCCGCTTAGTAGCGCGGGTGAGCAGTTCTTC. V and J are TRBV7-9 and TRBJ2-1; D possibly corresponds to TRBD2 (5 bases). Trimming pared 5 bases from V and 9 bases from J, leaving 17 bases between. Germline values: CDR1 SEHNR, CDR2 FQNEAQ (reference sequence). The CDR3 is made up of 14 amino acids.

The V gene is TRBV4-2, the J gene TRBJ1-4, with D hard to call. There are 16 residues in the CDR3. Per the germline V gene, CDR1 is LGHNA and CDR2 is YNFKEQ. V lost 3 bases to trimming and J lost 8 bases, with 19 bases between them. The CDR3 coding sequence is TGTGCCAGCAGCCATCAGCCCGACATGGAGGGCGAAAAACTGTTTTTT. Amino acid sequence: CASSHQPDMEGEKLFF.

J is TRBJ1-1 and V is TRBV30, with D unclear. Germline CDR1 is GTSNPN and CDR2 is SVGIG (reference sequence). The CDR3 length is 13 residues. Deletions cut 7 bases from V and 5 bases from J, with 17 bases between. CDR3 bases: TGTGCCTCACAACCTCTTTCGGGTACTGAAGCTTTCTTT. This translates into CASQPLSGTEAFF.

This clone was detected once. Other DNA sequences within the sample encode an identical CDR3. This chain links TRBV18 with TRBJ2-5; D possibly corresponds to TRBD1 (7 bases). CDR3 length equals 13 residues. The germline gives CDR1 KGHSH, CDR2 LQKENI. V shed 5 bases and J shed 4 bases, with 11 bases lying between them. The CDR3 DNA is TGTGCCAGCTCAAGGCAGGGGGGAGAGACCCAGTACTTC. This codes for CASSRQGGETQYF.

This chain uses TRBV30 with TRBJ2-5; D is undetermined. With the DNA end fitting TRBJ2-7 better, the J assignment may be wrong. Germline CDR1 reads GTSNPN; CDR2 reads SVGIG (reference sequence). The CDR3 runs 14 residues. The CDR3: CAWSVGSPSYEQYF. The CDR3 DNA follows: TGTGCCTGGAGTGTTGGCAGCCCTTCCTACGAGCAGTACTTC.

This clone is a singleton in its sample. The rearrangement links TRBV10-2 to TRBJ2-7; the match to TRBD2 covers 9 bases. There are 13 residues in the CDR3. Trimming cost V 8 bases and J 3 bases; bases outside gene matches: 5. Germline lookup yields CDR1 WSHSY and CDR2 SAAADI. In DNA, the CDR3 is TGCGCCAGCTCCGCGGGGGGGAACTACGAGCAGTACTTC. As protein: CASSAGGNYEQYF.

Here the CDR3 DNA reads TGTGCCAGCAGAGGCCTCGTCTATATTGAGCAGTTCTTC. Its translation is CASRGLVYIEQFF. The chain joins TRBV2 to TRBJ2-1; unclear D gene. Trimming removed 6 bases from V and 9 bases from J, with 15 bases in between. The germline V gene has CDR1 SNHLY and CDR2 FYNNEI. CDR3 length: 13 amino acids.

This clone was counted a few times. The CDR3 DNA follows: TGTGCCTGGAAAGGTTTGGGACAGCTTAATGAAAAACTGTTTTTT. Translated, it gives CAWKGLGQLNEKLFF. The gene calls are TRBV30 and TRBJ1-4; 7 positions match TRBD1. Trimming took 4 bases from V and 4 from J; bases not matched to a gene: 9. Germline values: CDR1 GTSNPN, CDR2 SVGIG (reference sequence). The CDR3 has 15 amino acids.

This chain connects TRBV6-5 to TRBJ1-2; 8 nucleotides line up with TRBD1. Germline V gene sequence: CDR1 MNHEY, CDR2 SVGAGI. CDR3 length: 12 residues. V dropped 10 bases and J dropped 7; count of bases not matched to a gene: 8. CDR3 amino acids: CAIGQGSGGYTF. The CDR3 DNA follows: TGTGCCATCGGACAGGGATCGGGTGGCTACACCTTC.

DNA of the CDR3: TGTGCCAGCAGCGGGGATGGGTACATTCAGTACTTC. Translated, it gives CASSGDGYIQYF. V gene TRBV9 combines with J gene TRBJ2-4; D not resolved. Trimming shortened V by 3 bases and J by 8 bases, and 9 bases separated the two germline ends. The CDR3 runs to 12 residues. The germline V gene has CDR1 SGDLS and CDR2 YYNGEE. Filled out from reference TRBV9 and TRBJ2-4, the complete variable domain reads DSGVTQTPKHLITATGQRVTLRCSPRSGDLSVYWYQQSLDQGLQFLIQYYNGEERAKGNILERFSAQQFPDLHSELNLSSLELGDSALYFCASSGDGYIQYFGAGTRLSVL.

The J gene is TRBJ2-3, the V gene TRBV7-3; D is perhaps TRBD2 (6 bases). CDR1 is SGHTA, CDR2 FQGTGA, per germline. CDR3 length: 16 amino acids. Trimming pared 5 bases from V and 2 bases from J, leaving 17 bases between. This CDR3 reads CASSDGTPEDTDTQYF. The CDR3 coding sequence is TGTGCCAGCAGCGACGGGACTCCAGAGGACACAGATACGCAGTATTTT.